A single sample is the source of the 3 T cell receptor beta chains below, sequenced in a study of shared clonotypes between healthy human individuals. Libraries were prepared by immunoSEQ multiplex PCR; TCRdb keeps only in-frame clonotypes and omits some of them. The sample yields about 1 million clones, around 76% seen once. The specimen was memory CD4+ T cells sorted from blood. Subset: CD45RA-negative fraction. These receptors were collected from a man aged 18-30 years in good health.

The table lists this clone with a few counts. V and J are TRBV10-1 and TRBJ2-7, with 12 bases aligning to TRBD1. Germline V gene data show CDR1 as WNHNN and CDR2 as SYGVQD (reference sequence). The CDR3 runs to 13 residues. The trim removed 10 bases at V and 7 bases at J, leaving 8 bases unmatched. The CDR3 DNA follows: TGCGCCACCCCGGGACAGGGGGCTAGGGAGCAGTACTTC. Translated, it gives CATPGQGAREQYF.

The genes are TRBV18 and TRBJ2-3; D is perhaps TRBD2 (6 bases). Germline CDR1 and CDR2: KGHSH and LQKENI. The CDR3 covers 16 residues. Trimming pared 1 base from V and 0 bases from J, leaving 11 bases between. Here the CDR3 DNA reads TGTGCCAGCTCACCACAAGCAGGGACTAGCACAGATACGCAGTATTTT. This encodes CASSPQAGTSTDTQYF.

This clone was seen only once. The CDR3 region is CASSLEGAYNSPLHF. Written as DNA, the CDR3 is TGCGCCAGCAGCTTGGAGGGGGCCTATAATTCACCCCTCCACTTT. The J gene is TRBJ1-6, the V gene TRBV5-1; possibly TRBD1 for D (6 bases). Trimming took 0 bases from V and 2 from J, leaving 6 bases between them. Germline V gives CDR1 SGHRS, CDR2 YFSETQ. CDR3 length: 15 residues.